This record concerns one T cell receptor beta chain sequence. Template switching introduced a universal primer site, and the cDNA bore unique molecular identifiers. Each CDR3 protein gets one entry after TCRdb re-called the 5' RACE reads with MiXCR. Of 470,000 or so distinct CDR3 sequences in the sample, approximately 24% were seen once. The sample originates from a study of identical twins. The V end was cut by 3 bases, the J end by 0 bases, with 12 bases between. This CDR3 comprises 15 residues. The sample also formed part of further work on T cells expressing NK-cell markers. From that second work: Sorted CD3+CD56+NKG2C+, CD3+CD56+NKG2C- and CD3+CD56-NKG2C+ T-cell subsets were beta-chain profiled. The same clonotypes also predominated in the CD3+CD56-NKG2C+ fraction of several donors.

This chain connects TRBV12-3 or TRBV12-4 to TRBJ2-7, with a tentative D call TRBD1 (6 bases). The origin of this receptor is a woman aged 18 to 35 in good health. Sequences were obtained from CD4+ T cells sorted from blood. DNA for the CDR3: TGTGCCAGCAGTTTTGGGCAGGGGCTCTCCTACGAGCAGTACTTC. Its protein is CASSFGQGLSYEQYF.